The rows below give T cell receptor beta chains drawn from one sample of a study of blood T cell repertoires in COVID-19. Assay: immunoSEQ multiplex PCR; the TCRdb copy retains only in-frame clones and omits some. The sample lists approximately 400,000 clones; roughly 91% were seen once. Input material: PBMCs or T cells enriched from blood (not recorded which). The receptors shown here come from a woman under 30 who had recovered from COVID-19. The CDR3 runs from the conserved cysteine through the conserved F or W. D genes are given only for firm matches. Expanded clones get a size class; other rows say once, few or many, or leave the size out.

v_call	j_call	clone_size	d_call	cdr3_nt	cdr3_aa
TRBV6-5	TRBJ1-2	once	.	TGTGCCAGCAGTTACTCATTGGAGGGATCAGACTATGGCTACACCTTC	CASSYSLEGSDYGYTF
TRBV5-6	TRBJ2-2	many	TRBD1	TGTGCCAGCAGCCACAGGGGGCTCGTCCACGGGGAGCTGTTTTTT	CASSHRGLVHGELFF
TRBV5-6	TRBJ2-5	.	TRBD1	TGTGCCAGCAGCTTGGGAGGGGGCGTAGAGACCCAGTACTTC	CASSLGGGVETQYF
TRBV24-1	TRBJ1-2	.	.	TGTGCCACCAGCTTTGAAGGGCCAAACGGGGACTATGGCTACACCTTC	CATSFEGPNGDYGYTF
TRBV5-1	TRBJ1-1	.	.	TGCGCCAGCAGCTCTTCTCAGGGCATGGACACTGAAGCTTTCTTT	CASSSSQGMDTEAFF
TRBV10-2	TRBJ2-2	.	TRBD2	TGCGCCAGCAGTGGGACTAGCGGGGGCCTTTACACCGGGGAGCTGTTTTTT	CASSGTSGGLYTGELFF
TRBV4-1	TRBJ1-5	.	.	TGCGCCAGCGCACATGGGGCGTCTCAGCCCCAGCATTTT	CASAHGASQPQHF
TRBV19	TRBJ2-1	.	TRBD1	TGTGCCAGTAGTGACCGGGACAGGGAGTTCTTC	CASSDRDREFF
TRBV19	TRBJ2-3	.	.	TGTGCCAGTAGACCTCGACAGAGGAGCACAGATACGCAGTATTTT	CASRPRQRSTDTQYF
TRBV4-3	TRBJ2-3	.	.	TGCGCCAGCAGCTCCAGACTGAGACTAGTGGAACTCACAGATACGCAGTATTTT	CASSSRLRLVELTDTQYF
TRBV19	TRBJ1-5	.	.	TGTGCCAGTAGTATTGAGGATCAGCCCCAGCATTTT	CASSIEDQPQHF
TRBV10-1	TRBJ1-2	once	.	TGCGCCAGCAGTGAGGGACTTAACTATGGCTACACCTTC	CASSEGLNYGYTF
TRBV6-6	TRBJ2-4	.	TRBD1	TGTGCCAGCAGTGGGACAGGGAGGACATGGATTCAGTACTTC	CASSGTGRTWIQYF
TRBV11-2	TRBJ1-2	.	TRBD1	TGTGCCAGCAGCCCCGGACAGGGCCTTAACTATGGCTACACCTTC	CASSPGQGLNYGYTF
TRBV5-1	TRBJ2-1	.	.	TGCGCCAGCAGCCCAAGGGGGGGCCCCTACAATGAGCAGTTCTTC	CASSPRGGPYNEQFF
TRBV5-8	TRBJ2-7	.	TRBD2	TGTGCCAGCAGCCCAGCGGGGAACGAGCAGTACTTC	CASSPAGNEQYF
TRBV18	TRBJ1-4	.	.	TGTGCCAGCTCAGAACAGGTCGTTGCAACTAATGAAAAACTGTTTTTT	CASSEQVVATNEKLFF
TRBV18	TRBJ2-3	.	.	TGTGCCAGCTCGGCGGACTCTAGCACAGATACGCAGTATTTT	CASSADSSTDTQYF
TRBV2	TRBJ1-5	.	.	TGTGCCAGCAGTGAAGACGGGGTGGGTAATCAGCCCCAGCATTTT	CASSEDGVGNQPQHF
TRBV4-3	TRBJ2-1	.	TRBD2	TGCGCCAGCAGCCAAGATGGAGGACTAGTCAAGCAGTTCTTC	CASSQDGGLVKQFF
TRBV29-1	TRBJ1-1	.	TRBD1	TGCAGCGTCGGCGGGGACAGAAGTCATACTGAAGCTTTCTTT	CSVGGDRSHTEAFF
TRBV15	TRBJ2-7	.	TRBD1	TGTGCCACCAGCAGAGACAAGGACAGGGGCTCCTACGAGCAGTACTTC	CATSRDKDRGSYEQYF
TRBV27	TRBJ1-4	.	.	TGTGCCAGCAGTTCCCTTAATAGCGTTGAAAAACTGTTTTTT	CASSSLNSVEKLFF
TRBV7-2	TRBJ1-1	.	TRBD1	TGTGCCAGCAGCCCGGGGACAGGGGCGGGCACTGAAGCTTTCTTT	CASSPGTGAGTEAFF
TRBV6-5	TRBJ2-3	.	TRBD1	TGTGCCACCAGGACAGGCAGCACAGATACGCAGTATTTT	CATRTGSTDTQYF
TRBV28	TRBJ1-6	.	.	TGTGCCAGCAGGTCGTCGTGGACAGTTAATTCACCCCTCCACTTT	CASRSSWTVNSPLHF
TRBV15	TRBJ1-1	.	.	TGTGCCACCAGCGCGACGACTGGGGGGGACGCTGAAGCTTTCTTT	CATSATTGGDAEAFF
TRBV4-2	TRBJ2-7	.	TRBD1	TGTGCCAGCAGCCAAGATCCCGGACAGGGGGGAGACGAGCAGTACTTC	CASSQDPGQGGDEQYF
TRBV28	TRBJ1-2	.	.	TGTGCCAGCAGTTTTGTCAGGGAATTCTGGGGCTACACCTTC	CASSFVREFWGYTF
TRBV5-4	TRBJ2-5	.	.	TGTGCCAGCAGCGGCGGAGGAGCCTCCCAAGAGACCCAGTACTTC	CASSGGGASQETQYF
TRBV7-9	TRBJ1-3	.	TRBD1	TGTGCCGCAGGGGGGACTGGAAACACCATATATTTT	CAAGGTGNTIYF
TRBV7-9	TRBJ1-4	.	.	TGTGCCAGCAGCTTGAACGGTAATGAAAAACTGTTTTTT	CASSLNGNEKLFF
TRBV10-2	TRBJ2-3	.	TRBD2	TGCGCCAGCAGGGGGGCTAGCGGGGCTGCTGGCACAGATACGCAGTATTTT	CASRGASGAAGTDTQYF
TRBV21-1	TRBJ1-3	once	.	TGTGCCAGCAGCAAACGAGGAGGGGGCGCAAATGGAAACACCATATATTTT	CASSKRGGGANGNTIYF
TRBV30	TRBJ1-2	few	.	TGTGCCTGGAGTAGTGACCGACTCTATGGCTACACCTTC	CAWSSDRLYGYTF
TRBV6-5	TRBJ2-2	.	TRBD1	TGTGCCAGCCTTAGACAGGGATCGAACACCGGGGAGCTGTTTTTT	CASLRQGSNTGELFF
TRBV7-3	TRBJ1-1	few	TRBD1	TGTGCCAGCAGCGCGGGACAGGGATACACTGAAGCTTTCTTT	CASSAGQGYTEAFF
TRBV9	TRBJ1-1	.	TRBD1	TGTGCCAGCAGCGGGCGCAGGGGGCCCGGGGACACTGAAGCTTTCTTT	CASSGRRGPGDTEAFF
TRBV11-2	TRBJ1-2	.	.	TGTGCCAGCACCCCCTTCTTGGGGGCGGGAGTCACCTTC	CASTPFLGAGVTF
TRBV7-6	TRBJ2-5	.	.	TGTGCCAGCAGCCCTTTTGCGGCGGGGGCCCTGGAGACCCAGTACTTC	CASSPFAAGALETQYF
TRBV4-1	TRBJ1-1	.	.	TGCGCCAGCAGCCAAGATCGTGTGCAGGGGCTAATGAACACTGAAGCTTTCTTT	CASSQDRVQGLMNTEAFF
TRBV7-9	TRBJ1-5	.	.	TGTGCCAGCAGCATAACAGGTAACAATCAGCCCCAGCATTTT	CASSITGNNQPQHF
TRBV11-2	TRBJ2-7	.	TRBD1	TGTGCCAGCAGCTTTGGGCGACAGGGTGGGTACGAGCAGTACTTC	CASSFGRQGGYEQYF
TRBV5-5	TRBJ1-2	.	TRBD1	TGTGCCAGCAGCCCCGGGACAGGCGACCCCGATGGGGGCACCTTC	CASSPGTGDPDGGTF
TRBV30	TRBJ1-1	.	.	TGTGCCTGGAGTCTGATAAGGGGAACTGAAGCTTTCTTT	CAWSLIRGTEAFF
TRBV3-1/TRBV3-2	TRBJ2-1	.	.	TGTGCCAGCAGCTCACGTCAAAGGGGTGTAGGCCCCTACAATGAGCAGTTCTTC	CASSSRQRGVGPYNEQFF
TRBV6-5	TRBJ2-1	.	TRBD2	TGTGCCAGCAAGGACGAACTAGCGGATTACAATGAGCAGTTCTTC	CASKDELADYNEQFF
TRBV28	TRBJ2-3	.	.	TGTGCCAGCATAGGAGGGGCGGCAGATACGCAGTATTTT	CASIGGAADTQYF
TRBV10-3	TRBJ2-1	.	TRBD1	TGTGCCATCAGTGAACAGGGGGACAATGAGCAGTTCTTC	CAISEQGDNEQFF
TRBV7-2	TRBJ2-7	.	.	TGTGCCAGCAGCTCGCGTCGGGGAACCTACGAGCAGTACTTC	CASSSRRGTYEQYF
TRBV5-4	TRBJ1-1	.	.	TGTGCCAGCAGCTTGGGAGGGAGACCGAGCCTCATGAACACTGAAGCTTTCTTT	CASSLGGRPSLMNTEAFF
TRBV28	TRBJ1-2	.	TRBD1	TGTGCCAGCAGTTACTCAGGGGGCAATGGCTACACCTTC	CASSYSGGNGYTF
TRBV9	TRBJ2-7	.	.	TGTGCCAGCAGCGTGGCACCCAGCTCCTACGAGCAGTACTTC	CASSVAPSSYEQYF
TRBV6-1	TRBJ2-7	.	TRBD2	TGTGCCAGCAGTGAAGGGGCTAGCGGGGCGTACGAGCAGTACTTC	CASSEGASGAYEQYF
TRBV19	TRBJ1-6	.	.	TGTGCCAGTCGCCGGGGGGACACAGCTTCACCCCTCCACTTT	CASRRGDTASPLHF
TRBV5-1	TRBJ2-3	.	TRBD2	TGCGCCAGCAGCTTAGAGGTAGCGGGGGGTATCACAGATACGCAGTATTTT	CASSLEVAGGITDTQYF
TRBV11-2	TRBJ2-1	.	TRBD2	TGTGCCAGCAGCGCCCATAGCGGGGTCTACAATGAGCAGTTCTTC	CASSAHSGVYNEQFF
TRBV21-1	TRBJ1-1	.	.	TGTGCCACCAAAAACCGGGACAGGGCAACTGAAGCTTTCTTT	CATKNRDRATEAFF